This is a list of T cell receptor beta chains from one sample in a study of response to subunit inactivated influenza vaccine. One entry per CDR3 protein results from TCRdb running MiXCR on the RT-PCR reads. Of some 520,000 distinct CDR3 sequences detected, 15% to 20% appear once; the ten largest clones hold 3%. This specimen was CD4+ T cells sorted from PBMCs, taken less than 30 months after vaccination. The receptors stem from a man between 50 and 75 years old who received an inactivated influenza vaccine. Both conserved end residues are part of each CDR3. D genes are given only for firm matches. Where a row states a size, it is once, few, many or the class of an expanded clone; other rows omit it.

V	size	D	J	CDR3	DNA
TRBV28	few	-	TRBJ1-4	CAVPAGASEKLFF	TGTGCCGTGCCGGCAGGGGCATCTGAAAAACTGTTTTTT
TRBV10-3	-	-	TRBJ1-2	CAISESSHRTNYGYTF	TGTGCCATCAGTGAGTCTAGTCACAGAACTAACTATGGCTACACCTTC
TRBV4-2	-	-	TRBJ2-1	CASSQAGGGRSPYNEQFF	TGTGCCAGCAGCCAAGCTGGGGGGGGGCGGTCCCCCTACAATGAGCAGTTCTTC
TRBV29-1	-	-	TRBJ2-2	CSVGPGDAGELFF	TGCAGCGTTGGACCTGGGGACGCCGGGGAGCTGTTTTTT
TRBV7-8	-	-	TRBJ2-2	CASSTQGKANTGELFF	TGTGCCAGCAGCACCCAGGGGAAGGCGAACACCGGGGAGCTGTTTTTT
TRBV20-1	-	-	TRBJ2-2	CSALTEQNTGELFF	TGCAGTGCTTTGACAGAACAGAACACCGGGGAGCTGTTTTTT
TRBV12-3/TRBV12-4	-	TRBD2	TRBJ2-5	CASSLRLAGVGTQYF	TGTGCCAGCAGTTTACGTCTAGCGGGAGTCGGGACCCAGTACTTC
TRBV28	-	-	TRBJ2-3	CASSSPLSGPDTQYF	TGTGCCAGCAGTTCCCCCCTTTCGGGACCAGATACGCAGTATTTT
TRBV5-6	-	-	TRBJ1-1	CASIEEGKGAEAFF	TGTGCCAGCATTGAAGAGGGAAAAGGAGCTGAAGCTTTCTTT
TRBV5-1	few	-	TRBJ2-5	CASSDQGGQETQYF	TGCGCCAGCAGCGACCAAGGAGGACAAGAGACCCAGTACTTC
TRBV24-1	-	TRBD1	TRBJ2-3	CATSDRGQGRLDTQYF	TGTGCCACCAGTGACCGTGGACAGGGAAGACTAGATACGCAGTATTTT
TRBV20-1	few	-	TRBJ1-1	CSAIVGAAEAFF	TGCAGTGCTATTGTGGGGGCCGCTGAAGCTTTCTTT
TRBV6-1	many	TRBD1	TRBJ2-3	CASSPDRADTQYF	TGTGCCAGCAGTCCAGACAGGGCCGATACGCAGTATTTT
TRBV11-2	-	-	TRBJ2-6	CASSLVPGPGANVLTF	TGTGCCAGCAGCTTAGTACCAGGTCCAGGGGCCAACGTCCTGACTTTC
TRBV10-3	-	-	TRBJ1-5	CAIKDSNQPQHF	TGTGCCATCAAAGACAGCAATCAGCCCCAGCATTTT
TRBV6-2/TRBV6-3	-	-	TRBJ1-5	CASSYVSGAPGNQPQHF	TGTGCCAGCAGTTACGTATCAGGGGCCCCTGGTAATCAGCCCCAGCATTTT
TRBV7-2	-	-	TRBJ2-7	CASSFRLSGYEQYF	TGTGCCAGCAGCTTTCGTTTGTCCGGGTACGAGCAGTACTTC
TRBV9	-	-	TRBJ1-1	CASSAHSGNTEAFF	TGTGCCAGCAGCGCGCACAGCGGGAACACTGAAGCTTTCTTT
TRBV29-1	many	-	TRBJ2-2	CSVVRETGELFF	TGCAGCGTTGTACGGGAAACCGGGGAGCTGTTTTTT
TRBV30	few	TRBD2	TRBJ2-3	CAWSGGGTSTDTQYF	TGTGCCTGGAGCGGGGGGGGGACGAGCACAGATACGCAGTATTTT
TRBV11-1	few	TRBD1	TRBJ2-2	CASSRGQGASTGELFF	TGTGCCAGCAGCAGAGGACAGGGGGCAAGCACCGGGGAGCTGTTTTTT
TRBV30	few	-	TRBJ2-3	CAWSYGGARTDTQYF	TGTGCCTGGAGCTATGGGGGGGCTCGCACAGATACGCAGTATTTT
TRBV5-1	-	-	TRBJ2-1	CASSQGSVGDQFF	TGCGCCAGCAGCCAGGGCTCAGTTGGGGATCAGTTCTTC
TRBV20-1	-	-	TRBJ2-3	CSAEALRDAADTQYF	TGCAGTGCTGAAGCTCTCCGGGACGCTGCAGATACGCAGTATTTT
TRBV12-3/TRBV12-4	many	-	TRBJ2-7	CASSFDLGDSYEQYF	TGTGCCAGCAGTTTTGATCTAGGGGACTCCTACGAGCAGTACTTC
TRBV12-3/TRBV12-4	few	-	TRBJ2-4	CASSLLGETAKNIQYF	TGTGCCAGCAGCCTACTAGGGGAAACAGCCAAAAACATTCAGTACTTC
TRBV7-2	few	-	TRBJ2-5	CASSSRIWDGYETQYF	TGTGCCAGCAGCTCCAGAATCTGGGACGGTTACGAGACCCAGTACTTC
TRBV3-1	many	-	TRBJ2-1	CASSQDGSYNEQFF	TGTGCCAGCAGCCAAGATGGATCTTACAATGAGCAGTTCTTC
TRBV7-2	-	TRBD1	TRBJ1-3	CASSREQGGSGNTIYF	TGTGCCAGCAGCCGGGAGCAGGGGGGCTCTGGAAACACCATATATTTT
TRBV4-3	many	-	TRBJ1-1	CASSQDRNTEAFF	TGCGCCAGCAGCCAAGATAGGAACACTGAAGCTTTCTTT
TRBV7-3	-	-	TRBJ1-1	CASSLRGSDTEAFF	TGTGCCAGCAGCTTACGTGGGAGCGACACTGAAGCTTTCTTT
TRBV15	few	TRBD1	TRBJ1-1	CATSRDDRGFWAFF	TGTGCCACCAGCAGAGATGACAGGGGGTTTTGGGCTTTCTTT
TRBV12-3/TRBV12-4	-	-	TRBJ2-7	CASSSGASYEQYF	TGTGCCAGCAGTTCAGGGGCCAGCTACGAGCAGTACTTC
TRBV2	-	-	TRBJ1-5	CASRLQKNQPQHF	TGTGCCAGCAGGCTGCAGAAGAATCAGCCCCAGCATTTT
TRBV20-1	-	-	TRBJ1-1	CSAQAARNTEAFF	TGCAGTGCCCAGGCGGCGCGGAACACTGAAGCTTTCTTT
TRBV25-1	-	TRBD1	TRBJ2-7	CASSVGTGGDRQYF	TGTGCCAGCAGCGTTGGGACAGGGGGCGATCGACAGTACTTC
TRBV10-3	few	-	TRBJ2-3	CAISESAITDTQYF	TGTGCCATCAGTGAGTCCGCTATCACAGATACGCAGTATTTT
TRBV9	-	-	TRBJ1-3	CASSVGPLSVSGNTIYF	TGTGCCAGCAGCGTAGGGCCGCTCTCTGTCTCCGGAAACACCATATATTTT
TRBV5-1	-	-	TRBJ2-3	CASSLFSTDTQYF	TGTGCCAGCAGCTTGTTCAGCACAGATACGCAGTATTTT
TRBV3-1	-	-	TRBJ2-5	CASSTQISVSQYF	TGTGCCAGCAGCACCCAGATCTCGGTTTCCCAGTACTTC
TRBV20-1	-	TRBD2	TRBJ2-4	CSARDFLAGGAENIQYF	TGCAGTGCTAGAGATTTTCTAGCGGGAGGAGCTGAAAACATTCAGTACTTC
TRBV24-1	few	TRBD2	TRBJ2-5	CATGDRRGEETQYF	TGTGCCACAGGAGATCGGCGGGGGGAAGAGACCCAGTACTTC
TRBV6-1	-	TRBD2	TRBJ2-2	CASSAYTSAAGELFF	TGTGCCAGCAGCGCCTATACTAGCGCCGCCGGGGAGCTGTTTTTT
TRBV20-1	few	-	TRBJ2-3	CSASREDTQYF	TGCAGTGCTAGCCGGGAAGATACGCAGTATTTT
TRBV5-5	few	-	TRBJ1-2	CASSLGPGGQSHYTF	TGTGCCAGCAGCTTGGGGCCCGGAGGTCAATCCCACTACACCTTC
TRBV7-3	-	-	TRBJ1-2	CASSSSADRLYGYTF	TGTGCCAGCAGCTCCTCAGCCGACAGACTATATGGCTACACCTTC
TRBV6-1	-	-	TRBJ1-2	CASMDPVVGTTYGYTF	TGTGCCAGCATGGACCCGGTAGTCGGGACAACTTATGGCTACACCTTC
TRBV20-1	few	TRBD2	TRBJ2-1	CSALSGRVSEQFF	TGCAGTGCTCTTAGCGGGAGAGTGAGTGAGCAGTTCTTC
TRBV7-2	few	TRBD2	TRBJ2-1	CASRPSGNRFHEQFF	TGTGCCAGCAGACCTAGCGGGAACCGTTTTCATGAGCAGTTCTTC
TRBV20-1	-	TRBD1	TRBJ1-5	CSAKVGGQREYQPQHF	TGCAGTGCCAAAGTGGGGGGACAGAGGGAGTATCAGCCCCAGCATTTT
TRBV5-1	few	-	TRBJ1-2	CASSLERVNGYTF	TGCGCCAGCAGCTTGGAGCGTGTTAATGGCTACACCTTC
TRBV7-2	-	TRBD1	TRBJ1-1	CASSLGLVRGRIEAFF	TGTGCCAGCAGCTTAGGCTTGGTCAGGGGGCGGATTGAAGCTTTCTTT
TRBV20-1	-	-	TRBJ2-3	CSAGVGGGASTDTQYF	TGCAGTGCTGGGGTGGGGGGCGGAGCTAGCACAGATACGCAGTATTTT
TRBV14	-	TRBD2	TRBJ2-2	CASSQALTSGVANTGELFF	TGTGCCAGCAGCCAAGCCCTCACTAGCGGGGTGGCGAACACCGGGGAGCTGTTTTTT
TRBV5-1	-	-	TRBJ1-3	CASSLAGQYSGNTIYF	TGCGCCAGCAGCTTGGCCGGACAATACTCTGGAAACACCATATATTTT
TRBV6-1	few	TRBD2	TRBJ2-5	CASRRLAAKETQYF	TGTGCCAGCAGACGACTAGCGGCTAAAGAGACCCAGTACTTC
TRBV9	-	-	TRBJ2-2	CASSVGARSTGELFF	TGTGCCAGCAGCGTAGGGGCCAGAAGCACCGGGGAGCTGTTTTTT
TRBV11-2	few	TRBD1	TRBJ2-1	CASTWGTGYNEQFF	TGTGCCAGCACCTGGGGGACAGGCTACAATGAGCAGTTCTTC
TRBV14	few	-	TRBJ2-3	CASSRRALAADTQYF	TGTGCCAGCAGTCGGCGGGCCTTAGCTGCAGATACGCAGTATTTT
TRBV2	-	TRBD1	TRBJ1-5	CASQRDRALNQPQHF	TGTGCCAGCCAGAGAGACAGGGCCCTCAATCAGCCCCAGCATTTT